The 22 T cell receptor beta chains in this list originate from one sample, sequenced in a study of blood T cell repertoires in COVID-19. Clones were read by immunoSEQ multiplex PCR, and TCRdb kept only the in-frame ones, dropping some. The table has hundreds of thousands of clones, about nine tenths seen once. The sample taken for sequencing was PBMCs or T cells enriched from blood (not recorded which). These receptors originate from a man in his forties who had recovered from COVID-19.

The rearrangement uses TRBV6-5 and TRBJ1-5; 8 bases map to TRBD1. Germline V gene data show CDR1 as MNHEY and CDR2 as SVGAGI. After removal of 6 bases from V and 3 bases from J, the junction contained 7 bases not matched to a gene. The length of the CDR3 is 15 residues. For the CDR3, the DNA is TGTGCCAGCAGGAGGACAGGGCTTGACAATCAGCCCCAGCATTTT. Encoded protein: CASRRTGLDNQPQHF.

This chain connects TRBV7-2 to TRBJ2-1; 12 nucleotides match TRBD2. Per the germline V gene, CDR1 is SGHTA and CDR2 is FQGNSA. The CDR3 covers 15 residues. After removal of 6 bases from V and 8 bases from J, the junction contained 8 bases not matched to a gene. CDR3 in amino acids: CASRGASGRGDEQFF. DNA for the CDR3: TGTGCCAGCAGGGGGGCTAGCGGGAGGGGAGATGAGCAGTTCTTC.

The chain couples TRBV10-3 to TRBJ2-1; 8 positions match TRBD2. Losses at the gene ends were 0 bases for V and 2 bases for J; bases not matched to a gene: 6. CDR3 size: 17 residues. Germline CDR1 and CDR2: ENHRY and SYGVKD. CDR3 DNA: TGTGCCATCAGTGAGTCGCTCGGTAGCGGGACCTACAATGAGCAGTTCTTC. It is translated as CAISESLGSGTYNEQFF.

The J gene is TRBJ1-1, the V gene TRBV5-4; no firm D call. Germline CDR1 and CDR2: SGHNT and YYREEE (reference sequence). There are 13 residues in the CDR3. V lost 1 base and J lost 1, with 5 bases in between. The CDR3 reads CASSLLENTEAFF. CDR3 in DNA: TGTGCCAGCAGCTTGTTAGAGAACACTGAAGCTTTCTTT.

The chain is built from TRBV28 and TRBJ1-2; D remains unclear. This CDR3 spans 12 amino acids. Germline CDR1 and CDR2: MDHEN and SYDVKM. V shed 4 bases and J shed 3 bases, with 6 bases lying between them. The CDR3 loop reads CASSWSDYGYTF. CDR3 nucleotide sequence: TGTGCCAGCAGTTGGTCAGACTATGGCTACACCTTC.

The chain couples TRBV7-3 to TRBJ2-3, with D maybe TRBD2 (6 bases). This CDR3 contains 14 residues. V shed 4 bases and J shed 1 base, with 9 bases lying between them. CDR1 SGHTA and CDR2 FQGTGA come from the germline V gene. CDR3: CASSSGGGTDTQYF. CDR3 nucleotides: TGTGCCAGCAGCTCCGGCGGGGGCACAGATACGCAGTATTTT.

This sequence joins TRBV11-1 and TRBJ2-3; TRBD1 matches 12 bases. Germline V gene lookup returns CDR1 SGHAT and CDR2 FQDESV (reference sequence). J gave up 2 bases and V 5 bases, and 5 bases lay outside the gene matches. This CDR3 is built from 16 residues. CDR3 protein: CASSPGQGAYTDTQYF. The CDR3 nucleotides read TGTGCCAGCAGCCCGGGACAGGGGGCCTACACAGATACGCAGTATTTT. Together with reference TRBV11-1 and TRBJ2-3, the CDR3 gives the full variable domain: EAEVAQSPRYKITEKSQAVAFWCDPISGHATLYWYRQILGQGPELLVQFQDESVVDDSQLPKDRFSAERLKGVDSTLKIQPAELGDSAMYLCASSPGQGAYTDTQYFGPGTRLTVL.

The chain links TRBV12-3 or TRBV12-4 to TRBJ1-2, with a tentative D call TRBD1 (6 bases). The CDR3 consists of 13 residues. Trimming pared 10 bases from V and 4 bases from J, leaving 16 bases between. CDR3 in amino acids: CATRQAQPYGYTF. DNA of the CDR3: TGTGCCACCCGACAGGCCCAACCCTATGGCTACACCTTC.

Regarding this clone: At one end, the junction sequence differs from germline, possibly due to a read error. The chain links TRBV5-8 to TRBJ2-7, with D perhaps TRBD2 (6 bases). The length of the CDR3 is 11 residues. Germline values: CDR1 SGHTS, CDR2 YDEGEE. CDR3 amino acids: CASTRSGSMDF. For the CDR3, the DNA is TGTGCCAGCACACGTAGCGGCTCGATGGACTTC.

CDR3 in DNA: TGTGCCTGGTCTTGGACAGGGGTCCTGGGAACCGGGGAGCTGTTTTTT. This gives the protein CAWSWTGVLGTGELFF. The chain carries TRBV30 and TRBJ2-2; the match to TRBD1 covers 9 bases. Germline CDR1 is GTSNPN and CDR2 is SVGIG (reference sequence). The CDR3 contains 16 residues. V lost 5 bases, J lost 5 bases, and 12 bases stayed unmatched.

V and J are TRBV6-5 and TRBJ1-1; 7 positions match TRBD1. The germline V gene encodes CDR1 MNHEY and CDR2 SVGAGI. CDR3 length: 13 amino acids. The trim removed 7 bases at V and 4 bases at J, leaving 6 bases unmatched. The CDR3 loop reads CASNKQGSTEAFF. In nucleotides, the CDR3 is TGTGCCAGCAATAAACAGGGGAGCACTGAAGCTTTCTTT.

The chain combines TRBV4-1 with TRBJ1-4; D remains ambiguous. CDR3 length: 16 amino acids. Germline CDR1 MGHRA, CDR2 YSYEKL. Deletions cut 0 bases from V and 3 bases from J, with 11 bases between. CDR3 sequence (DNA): TGCGCCAGCAGCCAAGAATCAACAGCCGCTAATGAAAAACTGTTTTTT. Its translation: CASSQESTAANEKLFF.

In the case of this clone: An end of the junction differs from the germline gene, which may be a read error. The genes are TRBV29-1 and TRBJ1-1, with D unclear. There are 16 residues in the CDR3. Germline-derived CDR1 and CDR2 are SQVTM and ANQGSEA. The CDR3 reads CSAHVRPGDLNTEAFF. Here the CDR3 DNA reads TGCAGCGCGCACGTACGTCCCGGAGACTTGAATACTGAAGCTTTCTTT.

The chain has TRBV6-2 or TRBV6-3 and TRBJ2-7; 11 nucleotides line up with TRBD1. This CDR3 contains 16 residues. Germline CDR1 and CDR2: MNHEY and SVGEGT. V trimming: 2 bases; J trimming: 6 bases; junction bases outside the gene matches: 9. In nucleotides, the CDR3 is TGTGCCAGCAGTTACGGGCCCGGGACAGGGGGTGTCGAGCAGTACTTC. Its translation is CASSYGPGTGGVEQYF.

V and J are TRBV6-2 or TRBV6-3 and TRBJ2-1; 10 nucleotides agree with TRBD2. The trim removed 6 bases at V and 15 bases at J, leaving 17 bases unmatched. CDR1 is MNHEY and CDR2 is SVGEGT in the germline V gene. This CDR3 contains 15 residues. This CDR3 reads CASSPAASGGQTGFF. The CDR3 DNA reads TGTGCCAGCAGCCCCGCCGCTAGCGGGGGTCAAACGGGGTTCTTC.

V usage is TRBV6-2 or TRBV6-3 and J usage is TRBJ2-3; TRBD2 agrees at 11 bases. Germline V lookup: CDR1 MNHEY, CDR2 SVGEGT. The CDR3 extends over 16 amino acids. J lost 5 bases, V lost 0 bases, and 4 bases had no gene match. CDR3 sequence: CASSYSRLAGGDTQYF. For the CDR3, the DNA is TGTGCCAGCAGTTACTCGAGGCTAGCGGGGGGAGATACGCAGTATTTT.

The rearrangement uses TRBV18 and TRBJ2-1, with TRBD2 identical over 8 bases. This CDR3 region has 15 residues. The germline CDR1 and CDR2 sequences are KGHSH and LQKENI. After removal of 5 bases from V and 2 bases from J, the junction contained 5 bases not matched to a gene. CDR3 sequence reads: CASSWVSGTYNEQFF. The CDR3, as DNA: TGTGCCAGCTCATGGGTTAGCGGGACCTACAATGAGCAGTTCTTC.

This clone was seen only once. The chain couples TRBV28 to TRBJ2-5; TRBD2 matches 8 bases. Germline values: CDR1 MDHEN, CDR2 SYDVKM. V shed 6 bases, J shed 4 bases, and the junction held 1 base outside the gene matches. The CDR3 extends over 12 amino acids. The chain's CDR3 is CASRTSGETQYF. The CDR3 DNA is TGTGCCAGCAGAACTAGCGGAGAGACCCAGTACTTC.

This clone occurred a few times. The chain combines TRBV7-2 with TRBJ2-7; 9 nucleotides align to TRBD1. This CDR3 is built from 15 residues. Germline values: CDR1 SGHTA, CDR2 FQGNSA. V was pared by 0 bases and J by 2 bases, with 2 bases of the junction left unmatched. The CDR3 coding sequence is TGTGCCAGCAGCTTAGCGTGGACAGGGGCCTACGAGCAGTACTTC. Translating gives CASSLAWTGAYEQYF.

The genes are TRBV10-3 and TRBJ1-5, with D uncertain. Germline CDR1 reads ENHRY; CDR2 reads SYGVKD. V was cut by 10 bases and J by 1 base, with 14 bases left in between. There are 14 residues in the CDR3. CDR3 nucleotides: TGTGCCACGGGGAACGCCCCCAGCAATCAGCCCCAGCATTTT. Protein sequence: CATGNAPSNQPQHF.

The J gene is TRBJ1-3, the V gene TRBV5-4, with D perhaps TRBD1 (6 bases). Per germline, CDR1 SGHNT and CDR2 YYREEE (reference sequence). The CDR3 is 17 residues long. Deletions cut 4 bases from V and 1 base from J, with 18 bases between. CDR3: CASSRTSRGASGNTIYF. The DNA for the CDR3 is TGTGCCAGCAGCCGAACAAGTCGGGGGGCATCTGGAAACACCATATATTTT.

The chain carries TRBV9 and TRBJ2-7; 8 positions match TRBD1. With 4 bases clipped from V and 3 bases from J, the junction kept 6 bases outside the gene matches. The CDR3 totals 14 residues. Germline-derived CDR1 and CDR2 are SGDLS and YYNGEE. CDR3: CASSSAGQVYEQYF. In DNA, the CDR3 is TGTGCCAGCAGCTCCGCGGGACAGGTCTACGAGCAGTACTTC.